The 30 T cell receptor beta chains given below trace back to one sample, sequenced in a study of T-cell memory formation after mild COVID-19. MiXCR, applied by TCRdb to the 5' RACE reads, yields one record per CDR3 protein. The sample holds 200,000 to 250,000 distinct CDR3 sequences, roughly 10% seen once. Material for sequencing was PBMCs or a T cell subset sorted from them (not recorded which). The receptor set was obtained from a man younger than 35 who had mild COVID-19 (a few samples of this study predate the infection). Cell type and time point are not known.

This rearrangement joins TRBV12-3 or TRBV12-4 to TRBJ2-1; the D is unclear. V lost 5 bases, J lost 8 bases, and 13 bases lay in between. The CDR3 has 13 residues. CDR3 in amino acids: CASSTITGHEQFF. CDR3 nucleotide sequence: TGTGCCAGCAGTACCATTACGGGCCATGAGCAGTTCTTC.

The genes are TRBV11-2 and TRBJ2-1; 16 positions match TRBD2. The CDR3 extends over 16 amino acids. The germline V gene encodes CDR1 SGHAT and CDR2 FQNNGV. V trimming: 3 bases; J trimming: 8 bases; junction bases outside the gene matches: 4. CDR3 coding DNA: TGTGCCAGCAGCTTCGGGACTAGCGGGGGGGCCCATGAGCAGTTCTTC. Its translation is CASSFGTSGGAHEQFF.

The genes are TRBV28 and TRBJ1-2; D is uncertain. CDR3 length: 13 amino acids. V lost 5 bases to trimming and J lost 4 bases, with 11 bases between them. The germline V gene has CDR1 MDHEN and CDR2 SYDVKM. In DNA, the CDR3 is TGTGCCAGCAGTCGCCCGGGAAGCTATGGCTACACCTTC. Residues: CASSRPGSYGYTF.

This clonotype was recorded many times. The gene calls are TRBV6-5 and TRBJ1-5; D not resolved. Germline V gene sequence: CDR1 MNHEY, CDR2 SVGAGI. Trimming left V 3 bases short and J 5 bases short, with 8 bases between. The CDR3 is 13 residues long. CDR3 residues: CASSYRGDQPQHF. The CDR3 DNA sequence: TGTGCCAGCAGTTATCGGGGAGATCAGCCCCAGCATTTT.

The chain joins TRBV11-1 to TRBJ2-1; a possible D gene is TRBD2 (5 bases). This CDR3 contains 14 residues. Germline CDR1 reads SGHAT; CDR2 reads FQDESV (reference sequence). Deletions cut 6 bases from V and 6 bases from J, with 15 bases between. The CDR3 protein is CASRLGSDRNEQFF. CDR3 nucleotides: TGTGCCAGCAGGCTAGGGAGTGATCGCAATGAGCAGTTCTTC.

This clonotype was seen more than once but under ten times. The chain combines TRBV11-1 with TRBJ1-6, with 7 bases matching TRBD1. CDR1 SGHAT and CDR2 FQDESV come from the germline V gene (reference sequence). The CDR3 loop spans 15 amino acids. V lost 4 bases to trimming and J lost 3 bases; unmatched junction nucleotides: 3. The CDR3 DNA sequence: TGTGCCAGCAGCTGGGACAGCGGCTATAATTCACCCCTCCACTTT. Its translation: CASSWDSGYNSPLHF.

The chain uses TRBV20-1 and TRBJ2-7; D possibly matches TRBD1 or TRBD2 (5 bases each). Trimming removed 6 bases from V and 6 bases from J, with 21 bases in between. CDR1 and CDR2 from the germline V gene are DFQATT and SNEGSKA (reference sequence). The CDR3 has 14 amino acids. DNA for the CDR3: TGCAGTGCCACCGGGACCTCCAGTCCGGGCGAGCAGTACTTC. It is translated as CSATGTSSPGEQYF.

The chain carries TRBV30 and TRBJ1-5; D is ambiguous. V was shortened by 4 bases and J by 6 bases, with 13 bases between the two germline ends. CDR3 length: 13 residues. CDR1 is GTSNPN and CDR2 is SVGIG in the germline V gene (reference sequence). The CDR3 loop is CAWTTHESQPQHF. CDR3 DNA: TGTGCCTGGACTACCCACGAGAGTCAGCCCCAGCATTTT.

The CDR3 nucleotides read TGTGCCAGCAGGGGACAGGGGGCTGGAAACACCATATATTTT. This codes for CASRGQGAGNTIYF. V gene TRBV12-3 or TRBV12-4 combines with J gene TRBJ1-3; 11 bases fit TRBD1. The CDR3 is 14 residues long. V trimming: 6 bases; J trimming: 2 bases; junction bases outside the gene matches: 0.

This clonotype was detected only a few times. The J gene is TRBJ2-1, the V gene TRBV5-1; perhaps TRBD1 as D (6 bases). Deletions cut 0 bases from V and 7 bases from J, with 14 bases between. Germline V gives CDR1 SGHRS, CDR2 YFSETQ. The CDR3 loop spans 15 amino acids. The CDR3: CASSLGAVRGNEQFF. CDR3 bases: TGCGCCAGCAGCTTGGGCGCGGTCAGGGGAAATGAGCAGTTCTTC.

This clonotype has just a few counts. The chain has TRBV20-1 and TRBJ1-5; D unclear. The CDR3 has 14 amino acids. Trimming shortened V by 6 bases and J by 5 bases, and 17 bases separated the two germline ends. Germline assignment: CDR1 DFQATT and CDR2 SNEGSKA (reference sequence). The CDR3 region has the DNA TGCAGTGCGCTGAAACCTTCGGGCGATCAGCCCCAGCATTTT. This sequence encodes CSALKPSGDQPQHF.

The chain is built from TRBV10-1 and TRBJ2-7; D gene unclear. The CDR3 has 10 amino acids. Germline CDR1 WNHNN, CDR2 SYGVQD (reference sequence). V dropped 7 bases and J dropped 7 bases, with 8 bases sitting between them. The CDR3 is CASKVEEQYF. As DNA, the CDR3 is TGCGCCAGCAAGGTAGAAGAGCAGTACTTC.

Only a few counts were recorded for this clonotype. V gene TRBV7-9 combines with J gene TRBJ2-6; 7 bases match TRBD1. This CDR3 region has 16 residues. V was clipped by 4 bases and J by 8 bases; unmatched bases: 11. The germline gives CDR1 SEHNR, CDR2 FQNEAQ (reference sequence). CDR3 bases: TGTGCCAGCAGCTCCAGATCATTGACAGGGTCCAACGTCCTGACTTTC. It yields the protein CASSSRSLTGSNVLTF.

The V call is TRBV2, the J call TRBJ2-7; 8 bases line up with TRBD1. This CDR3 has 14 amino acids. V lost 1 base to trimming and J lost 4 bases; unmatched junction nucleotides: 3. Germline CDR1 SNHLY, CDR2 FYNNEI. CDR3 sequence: CASSEGRGPYEQYV. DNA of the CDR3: TGTGCCAGCAGTGAAGGCAGGGGGCCGTACGAGCAGTACGTC.

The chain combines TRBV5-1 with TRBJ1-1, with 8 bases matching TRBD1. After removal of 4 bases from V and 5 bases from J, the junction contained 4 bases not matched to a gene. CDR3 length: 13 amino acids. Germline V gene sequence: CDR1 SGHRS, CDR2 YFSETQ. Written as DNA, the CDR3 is TGCGCCAGCAGCATGACAGGGGTGACTGAAGCTTTCTTT. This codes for CASSMTGVTEAFF.

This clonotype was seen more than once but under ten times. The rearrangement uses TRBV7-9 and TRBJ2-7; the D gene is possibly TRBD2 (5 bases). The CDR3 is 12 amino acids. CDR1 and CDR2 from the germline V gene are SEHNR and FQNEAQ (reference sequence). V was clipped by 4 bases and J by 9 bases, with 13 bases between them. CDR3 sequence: CASSSGGRGQYV. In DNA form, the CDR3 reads TGTGCCAGCAGCTCGGGCGGCCGGGGGCAGTACGTC.

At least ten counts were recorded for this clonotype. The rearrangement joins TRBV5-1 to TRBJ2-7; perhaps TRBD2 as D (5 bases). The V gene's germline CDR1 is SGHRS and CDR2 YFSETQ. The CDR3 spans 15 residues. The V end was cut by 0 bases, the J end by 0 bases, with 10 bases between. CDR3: CASSLGAGLSYEQYF. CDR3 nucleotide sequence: TGCGCCAGCAGCTTGGGGGCGGGCCTCTCCTACGAGCAGTACTTC.

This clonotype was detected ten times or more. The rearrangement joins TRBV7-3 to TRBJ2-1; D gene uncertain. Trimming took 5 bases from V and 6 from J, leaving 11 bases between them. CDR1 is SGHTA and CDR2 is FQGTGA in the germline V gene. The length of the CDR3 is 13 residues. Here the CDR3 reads CASSPSGANEQFF. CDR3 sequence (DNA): TGTGCCAGCAGCCCCTCGGGTGCCAATGAGCAGTTCTTC.

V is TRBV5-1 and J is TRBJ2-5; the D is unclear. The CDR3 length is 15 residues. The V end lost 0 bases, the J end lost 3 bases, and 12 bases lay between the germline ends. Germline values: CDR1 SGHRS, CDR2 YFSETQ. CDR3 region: CASSLVFRWKETQYF. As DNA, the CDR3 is TGCGCCAGCAGCTTGGTATTCAGGTGGAAAGAGACCCAGTACTTC.

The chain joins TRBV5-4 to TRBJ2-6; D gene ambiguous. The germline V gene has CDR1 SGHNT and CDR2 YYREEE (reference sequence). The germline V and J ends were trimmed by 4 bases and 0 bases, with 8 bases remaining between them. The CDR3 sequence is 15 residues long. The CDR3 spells CASSRQSSGANVLTF. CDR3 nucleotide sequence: TGTGCCAGCAGCCGTCAGAGCTCTGGGGCCAACGTCCTGACTTTC.

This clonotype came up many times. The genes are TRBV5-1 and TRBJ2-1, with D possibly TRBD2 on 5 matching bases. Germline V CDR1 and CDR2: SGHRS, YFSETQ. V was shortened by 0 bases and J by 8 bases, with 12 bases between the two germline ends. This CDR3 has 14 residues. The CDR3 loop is CASSLAGLRDEQFF. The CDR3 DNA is TGCGCCAGCAGCTTGGCCGGACTGCGCGATGAGCAGTTCTTC.

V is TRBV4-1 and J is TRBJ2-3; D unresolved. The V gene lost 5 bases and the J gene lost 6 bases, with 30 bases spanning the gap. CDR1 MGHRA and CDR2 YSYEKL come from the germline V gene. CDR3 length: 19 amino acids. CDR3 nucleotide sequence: TGCGCCAGCAGCTCCCCTCTGCCCCTCTCCGGGTCTAGTAGTGATACGCAGTATTTT. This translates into CASSSPLPLSGSSSDTQYF.

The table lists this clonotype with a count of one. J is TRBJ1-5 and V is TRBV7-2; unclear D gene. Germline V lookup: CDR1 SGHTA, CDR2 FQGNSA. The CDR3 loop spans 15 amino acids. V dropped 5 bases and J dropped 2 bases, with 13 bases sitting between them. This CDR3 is CASSTHTVCNQPQHF. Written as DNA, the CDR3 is TGTGCCAGCAGCACCCATACAGTGTGCAATCAGCCCCAGCATTTT.

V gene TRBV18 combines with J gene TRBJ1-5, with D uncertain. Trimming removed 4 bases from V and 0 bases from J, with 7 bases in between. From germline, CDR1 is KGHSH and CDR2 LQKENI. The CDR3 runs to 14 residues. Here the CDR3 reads CASSLTDSNQPQHF. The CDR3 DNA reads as TGTGCCAGCTCACTCACAGATAGCAATCAGCCCCAGCATTTT.

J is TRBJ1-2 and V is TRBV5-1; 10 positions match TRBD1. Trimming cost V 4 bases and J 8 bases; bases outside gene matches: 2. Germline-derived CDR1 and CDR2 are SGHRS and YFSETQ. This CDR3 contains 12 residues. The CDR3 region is CASSGQGDGYTF. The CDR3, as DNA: TGCGCCAGCAGCGGACAGGGGGACGGCTACACCTTC.

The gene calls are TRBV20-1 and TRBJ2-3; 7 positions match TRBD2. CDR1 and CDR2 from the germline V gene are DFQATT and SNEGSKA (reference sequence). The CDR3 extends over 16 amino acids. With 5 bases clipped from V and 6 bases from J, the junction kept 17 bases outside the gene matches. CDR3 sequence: CSAHAPLGGGVDTQYF. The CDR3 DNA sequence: TGCAGTGCTCACGCCCCACTAGGCGGGGGTGTTGATACGCAGTATTTT.

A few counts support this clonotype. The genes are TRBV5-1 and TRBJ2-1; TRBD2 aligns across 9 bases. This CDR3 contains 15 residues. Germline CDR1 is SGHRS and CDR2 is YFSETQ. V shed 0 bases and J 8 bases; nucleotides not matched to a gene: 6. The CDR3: CASSLAQRGDDEQFF. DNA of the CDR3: TGCGCCAGCAGCTTGGCCCAGCGGGGGGATGATGAGCAGTTCTTC.

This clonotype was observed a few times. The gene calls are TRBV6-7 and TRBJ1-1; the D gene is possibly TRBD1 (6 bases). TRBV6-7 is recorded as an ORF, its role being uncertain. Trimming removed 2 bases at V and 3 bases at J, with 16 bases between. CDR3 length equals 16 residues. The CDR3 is CASSYSSPGEDTEAFF. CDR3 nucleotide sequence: TGTGCCAGCAGTTACAGCAGCCCAGGGGAGGACACTGAAGCTTTCTTT.

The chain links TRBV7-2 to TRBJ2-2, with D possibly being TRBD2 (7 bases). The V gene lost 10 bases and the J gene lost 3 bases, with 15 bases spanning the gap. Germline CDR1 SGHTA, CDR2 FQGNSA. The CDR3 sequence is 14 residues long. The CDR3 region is CATAAGADTGELFF. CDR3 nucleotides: TGTGCCACCGCGGCGGGGGCAGACACCGGGGAGCTGTTTTTT.

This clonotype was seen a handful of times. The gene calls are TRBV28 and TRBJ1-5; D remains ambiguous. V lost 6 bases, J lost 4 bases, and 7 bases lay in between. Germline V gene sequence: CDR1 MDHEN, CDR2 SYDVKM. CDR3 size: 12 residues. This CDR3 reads CASRQVNQPQHF. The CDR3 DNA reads TGTGCCAGCAGGCAGGTAAATCAGCCCCAGCATTTT.